The 16 T cell receptor beta chains below were found in one sample sequenced in a study of vaccination and CD4 T cells after COVID-19. Their cognate antigens are unknown. Treatment denoted: roughly 10-day PBMC culture with coronavirus spike peptide pools or control peptides (ViraFEST assay). Scientists ran DNA taken from cultured CD4+ T cells through the Oncomine TCR Beta short-read assay for sequencing. TCRdb used MiXCR to reprocess the PCR reads, holding one entry per CDR3 protein. The repertoire has 9,000 to 15,000 distinct CDR3 sequences, roughly 47% of them found once; the top ten carry roughly a third. The specimen sequenced was CD4+ T cells from blood, cultured in vitro. Receptors originate from a human donor who had recovered from COVID-19.

This chain uses TRBV7-9 with TRBJ2-2, with TRBD1 matching 7 bases. Germline CDR1 SEHNR, CDR2 FQNEAQ (reference sequence). This CDR3 spans 15 amino acids. V lost 5 bases, J lost 2 bases, and 5 bases stayed unmatched. The CDR3 DNA is TGTGCCAGCAGCCCCGGGACAGCTAACACCGGGGAGCTGTTTTTT. Its protein is CASSPGTANTGELFF.

This clonotype has just a few counts. The gene calls are TRBV6-5 and TRBJ1-1; TRBD1 matches at 8 bases. Germline V gene data show CDR1 as MNHEY and CDR2 as SVGAGI. The trim removed 1 base at V and 1 base at J, leaving 8 bases unmatched. This CDR3 region has 17 residues. The CDR3: CASSYWGGTGKNTEAFF. CDR3 DNA: TGTGCCAGCAGTTACTGGGGCGGGACAGGAAAGAACACTGAAGCTTTCTTT.

This chain connects TRBV10-3 to TRBJ1-1; TRBD1 is a possible D gene (5 bases). This CDR3 comprises 15 residues. Trimming removed 0 bases from V and 1 base from J, with 9 bases in between. Germline CDR1 ENHRY, CDR2 SYGVKD. The CDR3 is CAISESGQENTEAFF. The DNA for the CDR3 is TGTGCCATCAGTGAGTCGGGGCAGGAGAACACTGAAGCTTTCTTT.

The chain carries TRBV6-5 and TRBJ2-3; a weak D match, TRBD1 (5 bases). CDR1 is MNHEY and CDR2 is SVGAGI in the germline V gene. Trimming took 4 bases from V and 0 from J, leaving 8 bases between them. This CDR3 region has 14 residues. The CDR3 region has the DNA TGTGCCAGCAGTTTACAGGAAAGCACAGATACGCAGTATTTT. Amino acid sequence: CASSLQESTDTQYF.

The V and J genes are TRBV18 and TRBJ1-1; D may be TRBD1 (6 bases). The CDR3 has 16 amino acids. Germline lookup yields CDR1 KGHSH and CDR2 LQKENI. V was trimmed by 2 bases and J by 0 bases, leaving 13 bases between them. The CDR3 loop is CASSPGQIPMNTEAFF. Here the CDR3 DNA reads TGTGCCAGCTCACCAGGACAGATACCCATGAACACTGAAGCTTTCTTT.

This clonotype was seen just once. The chain has TRBV11-3 and TRBJ1-2, with D hard to call. In germline, CDR1 is SGHNT, CDR2 YENEEA. Trimming pared 2 bases from V and 8 bases from J, leaving 12 bases between. The CDR3 runs 13 residues. This CDR3 reads CASSLKGGYGYTF. The CDR3 DNA reads TGTGCCAGCAGCTTAAAGGGCGGGTACGGCTACACCTTC.

The chain combines TRBV5-4 with TRBJ1-6; TRBD1 matches 9 bases. The CDR3 is made up of 15 amino acids. Per the germline V gene, CDR1 is SGHNT and CDR2 is YYREEE (reference sequence). Germline trimming cut 4 bases from V and 6 bases from J; bases unmatched to any gene: 5. The CDR3 loop reads CASSQKTGGNSPLHF. In DNA form, the CDR3 reads TGTGCCAGCAGCCAAAAGACAGGGGGTAATTCACCCCTCCACTTT.

The gene calls are TRBV5-4 and TRBJ1-2; D perhaps matches TRBD1 (5 bases). Trimming pared 4 bases from V and 7 bases from J, leaving 17 bases between. Germline CDR1 reads SGHNT; CDR2 reads YYREEE (reference sequence). The CDR3 totals 14 residues. Here the CDR3 DNA reads TGTGCCAGCAGCCCCCCTGGCAGGGAGGCTGGCTACACCTTC. Residues: CASSPPGREAGYTF.

The chain is built from TRBV12-3 or TRBV12-4 and TRBJ2-5, with 7 bases aligning to TRBD1. The length of the CDR3 is 12 residues. Trimming cost V 8 bases and J 5 bases; bases outside gene matches: 5. CDR3 in DNA: TGTGCCAGCGGGGACAGAGTCGAGACCCAGTACTTC. Amino acids: CASGDRVETQYF.

This clonotype came up a few times. V usage is TRBV5-4 and J usage is TRBJ1-2; weak D call: TRBD1 (6 bases). Germline V gene sequence: CDR1 SGHNT, CDR2 YYREEE (reference sequence). V lost 0 bases to trimming and J lost 8 bases, with 17 bases between them. The CDR3 is 15 residues long. CDR3 region: CASSLDRRGARGYTF. For the CDR3, the DNA is TGTGCCAGCAGCTTGGACCGGAGGGGGGCGCGGGGCTACACCTTC.

This clonotype is judged medium-sized. This chain joins TRBV6-2 or TRBV6-3 and TRBJ1-3, with D unresolved. This CDR3 comprises 16 residues. V shed 5 bases and J shed 4 bases, with 18 bases lying between them. Germline values: CDR1 MNHEY, CDR2 SVGEGT. The CDR3 sequence is CASSPLGPQTGNTIYF. In DNA form, the CDR3 reads TGTGCCAGCAGTCCTCTAGGGCCGCAGACCGGAAACACCATATATTTT.

The chain uses TRBV12-2 and TRBJ1-2; the table's D call, TRBD1, has no DNA check behind it. TRBV12-2 is shown as a pseudogene. The CDR3 is 16 amino acids. This CDR3 reads CASRPFPGTGYYGYTF. In DNA, the CDR3 is TGTGCAAGTCGCCCATTCCCAGGGACAGGATACTATGGCTACACCTTC.

The chain combines TRBV12-5 with TRBJ2-7; D might be TRBD1 (6 bases). Germline V gives CDR1 LGHNT, CDR2 FRNRAP. The CDR3 totals 14 residues. Trimming removed 6 bases from V and 2 bases from J, with 14 bases in between. CDR3 region: CASGWDIGAYEQYF. The CDR3 coding sequence is TGTGCTAGTGGATGGGACATCGGAGCCTACGAGCAGTACTTC.

The CDR3 nucleotides are TGTGCCAGTAGTATAGAAAGGCCCATTTATGGCTACACCTTC. This codes for CASSIERPIYGYTF. This chain connects TRBV19 to TRBJ1-2; D uncertain. The V gene lost 0 bases and the J gene lost 5 bases, with 10 bases spanning the gap. The CDR3 sequence is 14 residues long. Germline V gives CDR1 LNHDA, CDR2 SQIVND (reference sequence).

The CDR3 DNA is TGTGCCAGCAGCATGAATTTGCTCCGGGACACGAGCTACGAGCAGTACTTC. This gives the protein CASSMNLLRDTSYEQYF. J is TRBJ2-7 and V is TRBV7-2, with a tentative D call TRBD1 (6 bases). Germline V gene data show CDR1 as SGHTA and CDR2 as FQGNSA. The CDR3 runs 17 residues. V shed 5 bases and J shed 3 bases, with 23 bases lying between them.

This clonotype was detected a few times. The J gene is TRBJ1-4, the V gene TRBV7-9; D call uncertain. This CDR3 is 14 amino acids long. Between the trimmed V and J ends, which lost 1 base and 4 bases, there was a span of 7 bases. Germline CDR1 reads SEHNR; CDR2 reads FQNEAQ (reference sequence). The CDR3 is CASSLVTDNEKLFF. Here the CDR3 DNA reads TGTGCCAGCAGCTTAGTAACGGATAATGAAAAACTGTTTTTT.